Below are 16 T cell receptor beta chains sequenced from a single sample in a study of naive CD8 T cells in extremely preterm neonates. Libraries were prepared by immunoSEQ multiplex PCR; TCRdb keeps only in-frame clonotypes and omits some of them. The sample has under 6,000 clones, under 99% seen once. The sample was naive CD8+ T cells from blood. The receptors were sampled from a human donor in good health.

V and J are TRBV11-2 and TRBJ2-1, with 8 nucleotides matching TRBD2. The CDR3 runs 15 residues. J was trimmed by 5 bases and V by 1 base; bases with no gene match: 4. Per the germline V gene, CDR1 is SGHAT and CDR2 is FQNNGV. The CDR3 is CASSLGSGAHNEQFF. In DNA form, the CDR3 reads TGTGCCAGCAGCTTAGGTAGCGGGGCCCACAATGAGCAGTTCTTC. Together with reference TRBV11-2 and TRBJ2-1, the CDR3 gives the full variable domain: EAGVAQSPRYKIIEKRQSVAFWCNPISGHATLYWYQQILGQGPKLLIQFQNNGVVDDSQLPKDRFSAERLKGVDSTLKIQPAKLEDSAVYLCASSLGSGAHNEQFFGPGTRLTVL.

The chain has TRBV29-1 and TRBJ2-1, with 8 bases aligning to TRBD2. The trim removed 2 bases at V and 0 bases at J, leaving 0 bases unmatched. CDR3 length: 14 amino acids. Germline V gene sequence: CDR1 SQVTM, CDR2 ANQGSEA. The CDR3 here is CSVESGSSYNEQFF. The DNA for the CDR3 is TGCAGCGTTGAAAGCGGGAGCTCCTACAATGAGCAGTTCTTC.

The chain recombines TRBV13 with TRBJ2-5; 10 nucleotides match TRBD1. CDR3 length: 15 amino acids. Germline CDR1 reads PRHDT; CDR2 reads FYEKMQ (reference sequence). Trimming removed 6 bases from V and 3 bases from J; junction bases left unmatched: 7. CDR3 protein: CASRATGTGEETQYF. As DNA, the CDR3 is TGTGCCAGCAGAGCAACCGGGACAGGGGAAGAGACCCAGTACTTC.

This clone occurred once. The chain has TRBV7-9 and TRBJ1-6; D might be TRBD1 (5 bases). Trimming removed 1 base from V and 7 bases from J, with 11 bases in between. Germline assignment: CDR1 SEHNR and CDR2 FQNEAQ (reference sequence). The CDR3 has 15 residues. DNA for the CDR3: TGTGCCAGCAGCTTAGTTCAGGGTCCGAATTCACCCCTCCACTTT. This gives the protein CASSLVQGPNSPLHF.

V is TRBV28 and J is TRBJ1-1; D remains unclear. V gave up 3 bases and J gave up 5 bases, with 4 bases separating them. There are 11 residues in the CDR3. CDR1 is MDHEN, CDR2 SYDVKM, per germline. The CDR3 loop is CASSFSTEAFF. CDR3 sequence (DNA): TGTGCCAGCAGTTTTAGTACTGAAGCTTTCTTT.

This chain uses TRBV19 with TRBJ1-5, with 7 bases that match TRBD1. The CDR3 has 16 amino acids. Trimming cost V 4 bases and J 4 bases; bases outside gene matches: 10. Germline CDR1 and CDR2: LNHDA and SQIVND (reference sequence). CDR3 sequence (DNA): TGTGCCAGTAGTACCATTCGAGACAGGGAGAATCAGCCCCAGCATTTT. Translating gives CASSTIRDRENQPQHF.

The chain is built from TRBV6-6 and TRBJ2-7; no reliable D call. Trimming shortened V by 7 bases and J by 6 bases, and 13 bases separated the two germline ends. The CDR3 consists of 12 residues. Germline lookup yields CDR1 MNHNY and CDR2 SVGAGI (reference sequence). The DNA of the CDR3 is TGTGCCAGCACCTTAAGCACTGGCGAGCAGTACTTC. Protein: CASTLSTGEQYF.

In the case of this clone: Germline and junction disagree at one end, which may indicate a read error. The chain has TRBV7-7 and TRBJ2-7; 14 bases are a match to TRBD2. The CDR3 has 18 residues. The V gene's germline CDR1 is SSHAT and CDR2 FNYEAQ (reference sequence). CDR3 in DNA: TGTGCTAGCAGCCCGAGAATGACTAGCGGGAGGGCCAATGACGAGCAGTACTTC. Residues: CASSPRMTSGRANDEQYF.

The rearrangement joins TRBV28 to TRBJ1-1, with a tentative D call TRBD1 (5 bases). V lost 6 bases, J lost 6 bases, and 14 bases lay in between. Germline V gives CDR1 MDHEN, CDR2 SYDVKM. CDR3 length: 13 amino acids. DNA for the CDR3: TGTGCCAGCAGATCAGGGTTAGTGCCTGAAGCTTTCTTT. Protein: CASRSGLVPEAFF.

The J gene is TRBJ2-7, the V gene TRBV7-9, with D possibly TRBD1 on 6 matching bases. CDR1 is SEHNR, CDR2 FQNEAQ, per germline (reference sequence). V lost 2 bases, J lost 2 bases, and 7 bases lay in between. CDR3 length: 13 residues. The DNA of the CDR3 is TGTGCCAGCAGCTTAAGGGACACCTACGAGCAGTACTTC. It yields the protein CASSLRDTYEQYF.

The chain couples TRBV30 to TRBJ2-6; a weak D match, TRBD1 (6 bases). Germline lookup yields CDR1 GTSNPN and CDR2 SVGIG (reference sequence). V lost 7 bases and J lost 0, with 19 bases in between. The CDR3 is 17 residues long. CDR3 in DNA: TGTGCCTCTGGACGGACAGCAATAAGCTCTGGGGCCAACGTCCTGACTTTC. This gives the protein CASGRTAISSGANVLTF.

This chain connects TRBV5-5 to TRBJ2-7, with 8 positions matching TRBD1. The CDR3 contains 15 residues. The J segment lost 4 bases and the V segment lost 0 bases, leaving 6 bases of the junction unmatched. Germline assignment: CDR1 SGHKS and CDR2 YYEKEE (reference sequence). CDR3 DNA sequence: TGTGCCAGCAGCTTGGATGGGACAGGACTATACGAGCAGTACTTC. This translates into CASSLDGTGLYEQYF.

The V call is TRBV6-5, the J call TRBJ2-1; TRBD2 matches at 9 bases. The CDR3 consists of 14 residues. Germline CDR1 is MNHEY and CDR2 is SVGAGI. Trimming cost V 4 bases and J 9 bases; bases outside gene matches: 7. The CDR3 DNA follows: TGTGCCAGCAGTTTCGTGGCGGGAGGGTCTGAGCAGTTCTTC. Residues: CASSFVAGGSEQFF.

This rearrangement joins TRBV14 to TRBJ1-2; TRBD1 aligns across 8 bases. This CDR3 has 13 residues. V lost 3 bases and J lost 8; bases outside the gene matches: 5. CDR1 is SGHDN, CDR2 FVKESK, per germline. The chain's CDR3 is CASSHSGTGGYTF. DNA for the CDR3: TGTGCCAGCAGCCATTCTGGGACAGGAGGCTACACCTTC.

V usage is TRBV27 and J usage is TRBJ2-5, with D maybe TRBD1 (5 bases). The J call is doubtful: the DNA matches TRBJ2-7 better. This CDR3 region has 14 residues. From germline, CDR1 is MNHEY and CDR2 SMNVEV (reference sequence). CDR3 residues: CASSLSAGRYEQYF. The CDR3 nucleotides read TGTGCCAGCAGTTTATCGGCAGGGCGCTACGAGCAGTACTTC.

The DNA for the CDR3 is TGTGCCAGCAGCCCGGGACTAGCGGATTCCTACGAGCAGTACTTC. It specifies CASSPGLADSYEQYF. The chain links TRBV5-4 to TRBJ2-7; 11 bases align to TRBD2. With 4 bases clipped from V and 1 base from J, the junction kept 4 bases outside the gene matches. Germline V CDR1 and CDR2: SGHNT, YYREEE (reference sequence). The CDR3 has 15 residues.